The T cell receptor beta chain described here comes from a study of T cell clonality in common variable immunodeficiency. Overall study results and limits: In common variable immunodeficiency, TCR beta chains reportedly carried fewer deletions and N-nucleotide insertions.

Trimming took off 5 bases at V and 1 base at J, with 12 bases between the two ends. The CDR3 is 14 amino acids. Germline CDR1 reads LNHDA; CDR2 reads SQIVND (reference sequence). The data were produced by immunoSEQ multiplex PCR, yet TCRdb's version contains in-frame clones alone and is incomplete. Captured here are 25,000 to 35,000 clones, none seen once; the top ten comprise about 29%. In this sample, this clone turned up many times. Its antigen is undetermined. The CDR3 goes on 3 residues after the read ends, and that part is filled in from the germline J gene. The chain joins TRBV19 to TRBJ2-7, with D possibly matching TRBD1 (6 bases). The TCR was taken from a human donor with common variable immunodeficiency. Sequenced material: peripheral blood mononuclear cells. This CDR3 reads CASSPPGTSYEQYF. The covered CDR3 bases are TGTGCCAGTAGTCCTCCCGGGACATCCTACGAG.